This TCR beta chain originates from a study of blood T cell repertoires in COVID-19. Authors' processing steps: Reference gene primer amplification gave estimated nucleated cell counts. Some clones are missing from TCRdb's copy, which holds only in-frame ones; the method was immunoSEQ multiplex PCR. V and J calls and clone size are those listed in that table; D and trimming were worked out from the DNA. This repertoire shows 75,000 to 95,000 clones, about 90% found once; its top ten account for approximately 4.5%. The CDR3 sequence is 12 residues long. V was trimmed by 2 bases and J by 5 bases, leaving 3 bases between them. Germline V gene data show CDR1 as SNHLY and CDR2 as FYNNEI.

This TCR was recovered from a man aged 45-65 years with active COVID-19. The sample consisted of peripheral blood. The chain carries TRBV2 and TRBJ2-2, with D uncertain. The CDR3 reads CASSEYTGELFF. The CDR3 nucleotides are TGTGCCAGCAGTGAATATACCGGGGAGCTGTTTTTT.